The source of this T cell receptor beta chain is a study of blood T cell repertoires in COVID-19 (dated by TCRdb to the early 2020s). For context, the study as a whole: Samples from collaborators originated in the United States, Italy and Spain and spanned both the acute and convalescent phases of COVID-19. The material from the prospective study consisted of cDNA or gDNA derived from T cells, B-cell-depleted T cells, or PBMCs. Deeply sampled blood TCRbeta repertoires from subjects exposed to, actively infected with, or recovered from COVID-19 were included in the dataset. The repertoires were released in a freely available public database intended as a resource for research on the immune response to SARS-CoV-2. Samples were obtained from the ongoing ImmuneRACE study (first 160 participants) and from 1,254 subjects provided by 6 global collaborators. Nearly every sample came with metadata listing a de-identified subject ID, COVID-19 status, age in years and sex. Where available, HLA class I and class II types were obtained from metadata supplied by the sample provider rather than from assay-based typing.

Collaborating institutions collected whole blood in K2EDTA tubes following their own protocols. For TCRbeta analysis, collaborator samples were shipped as frozen whole blood, as isolated PBMCs, or as DNA extracted from either sample type. What the study reported, not specific to this receptor: The quantity of clinical and demographic metadata differed by source and by participant and was supplied without curation.

Its CDR3 holds 13 amino acids, cysteine through phenylalanine. Solely the CDR3 DNA is kept, with 39 bases framed from the first base. In the germline V gene, CDR1 corresponds to SGHVS and CDR2 to FNYEAQ. The junction shows trimming of 1 base on V and 6 bases on J, plus 7 bases between the germline ends. TCRbeta CDR3 regions were amplified from genomic DNA using the immunoSEQ Assay, a bias-controlled multiplex PCR. On the study's bioinformatics: The number of nucleated cells in each sample was estimated from the amplification of reference gene primers within the assay. To quantify the absolute abundance of each unique TCRbeta CDR3 rearrangement, sequence reads were collapsed and filtered. For each sample, productive Simpson clonality was calculated as the square root of Simpson's diversity index over productive rearrangements. Imported from immuneACCESS, the table was reduced by TCRdb to in-frame sequences with V and J called. These copies leave out some clones; in studies compared against another copy, an unresolved V gene accounts for under half, and the cause of the remainder is not known. V, J and clone size are taken as reported in that table, and D and trimming were inferred from the DNA itself. The sample profile shows tens of thousands of clones; roughly nine tenths of them were found once. The ten most abundant clones make up 3% of the sample.

This clone has only a few counts. Its antigen remains undetermined. Base qualities are not at hand, and no much larger clone is one base apart. This sample also contains other DNA sequences that code for the same CDR3. The sequence joins TRBV7-6 to TRBJ1-5; the best D guess is TRBD1, with 5 bases matching. The sequenced sample consisted of peripheral blood. The receptor comes from a woman in her forties or fifties with active or convalescent COVID-19. The CDR3 protein sequence reads: CASSLGDSQPQHF. The nucleotides are TGTGCCAGCAGCTTAGGAGACAGTCAGCCCCAGCATTTT. The CDR3, completed at both ends by the reference TRBV7-6 and TRBJ1-5 genes, gives the full variable domain GAGVSQSPRYKVTKRGQDVALRCDPISGHVSLYWYRQALGQGPEFLTYFNYEAQQDKSGLPNDRFSAERPEGSISTLTIQRTEQRDSAMYRCASSLGDSQPQHFGDGTRLSIL.